One and the same sample provided the 27 T cell receptor beta chains below, sequenced in a study of cytomegalovirus exposure and HLA in healthy donors. Primers included in the PCR were 60 Vbeta and 13 Jbeta primers. The repertoire was sequenced with immunoSEQ multiplex PCR; TCRdb's copy has only in-frame clones and lacks some. The repertoire consists of some 110,000 clones, with around 70% occurring once and the leading ten covering 3.2%. The sequenced material came from PBMCs. Source of these receptors: a young man in good health and CMV-seronegative.

The CDR3 bases are TGTGCCAGCAGCAAAAGAGGGGGGGTCTCTGGAAACACCATATATTTT. Its translation: CASSKRGGVSGNTIYF. The chain uses TRBV7-3 and TRBJ1-3; perhaps TRBD1 as D (6 bases). The CDR3 length is 16 residues. Germline V gives CDR1 SGHTA, CDR2 FQGTGA. Trimming took off 5 bases at V and 0 bases at J, with 14 bases between the two ends.

This clone has a handful of counts. The rearrangement uses TRBV6-5 and TRBJ2-5; D possibly corresponds to TRBD2 (6 bases). This CDR3 region has 11 residues. V shed 5 bases and J shed 7 bases, with 8 bases lying between them. The germline CDR1 and CDR2 sequences are MNHEY and SVGAGI. CDR3 amino acids: CASSQGGTQYF. Written as DNA, the CDR3 is TGTGCCAGCAGTCAGGGAGGGACCCAGTACTTC.

This clone has just a few counts. V is TRBV29-1 and J is TRBJ1-6, with a possible D match to TRBD1 (6 bases). The CDR3 is made up of 13 amino acids. The germline V gene has CDR1 SQVTM and CDR2 ANQGSEA. Trimming removed 4 bases from V and 6 bases from J, with 10 bases in between. The CDR3 loop reads CSVADSSNSPLHF. CDR3 sequence (DNA): TGCAGCGTTGCGGACAGCTCTAATTCACCCCTCCACTTT. The whole variable domain, filled in from reference TRBV29-1 and TRBJ1-6, reads SAVISQKPSRDICQRGTSLTIQCQVDSQVTMMFWYRQQPGQSLTLIATANQGSEATYESGFVIDKFPISRPNLTFSTLTVSNMSPEDSSIYLCSVADSSNSPLHFGNGTRLTVT.

This chain joins TRBV6-6 and TRBJ1-2, with a possible D match to TRBD1 (6 bases). Germline assignment: CDR1 MNHNY and CDR2 SVGAGI (reference sequence). This CDR3 spans 12 amino acids. V was clipped by 4 bases and J by 9 bases, with 12 bases between them. CDR3 amino acids: CASSLDDRSYTF. Written as DNA, the CDR3 is TGTGCCAGCAGTTTAGACGACAGGAGCTACACCTTC.

The gene calls are TRBV19 and TRBJ2-2; TRBD2 aligns across 12 bases. After removal of 4 bases from V and 6 bases from J, the junction contained 12 bases not matched to a gene. Germline values: CDR1 LNHDA, CDR2 SQIVND (reference sequence). The CDR3 covers 18 residues. The CDR3 DNA sequence: TGTGCCAGTAGTAAAGAGTCCTGGACTAGCGGGGTTCCCGGGGAGCTGTTTTTT. Translation gives CASSKESWTSGVPGELFF.

A single count supports this clone. V is TRBV7-3 and J is TRBJ2-1, with D perhaps matching TRBD2 (7 bases). The CDR3 totals 16 residues. Per the germline V gene, CDR1 is SGHTA and CDR2 is FQGTGA. The V end lost 4 bases, the J end lost 6 bases, and 19 bases lay between the germline ends. Here the CDR3 reads CASSSTAGLGGNEQFF. The CDR3 DNA reads TGTGCCAGCAGCTCCACCGCAGGACTAGGGGGCAATGAGCAGTTCTTC.

The rearrangement links TRBV7-8 to TRBJ2-7, with D tentatively TRBD2 (6 bases). The CDR3 consists of 15 residues. Per germline, CDR1 SGHVS and CDR2 FQNEAQ. Trimming shortened V by 5 bases and J by 5 bases, and 19 bases separated the two germline ends. CDR3: CASSLRGTGVHEQYF. CDR3 bases: TGTGCCAGCAGCCTAAGGGGTACGGGGGTGCACGAGCAGTACTTC.

This chain uses TRBV20-1 with TRBJ1-1; the match to TRBD1 covers 7 bases. The CDR3 is made up of 11 amino acids. J lost 3 bases, V lost 7 bases, and 2 bases had no gene match. CDR1 and CDR2 from the germline V gene are DFQATT and SNEGSKA (reference sequence). For the CDR3, the DNA is TGCAGTGTTACAGGGGACACTGAAGCTTTCTTT. It encodes CSVTGDTEAFF.

The gene calls are TRBV5-3 and TRBJ2-7; 11 bases are shared with TRBD2. TRBV5-3 is noted as an ORF with a role that remains uncertain. This CDR3 is 18 amino acids long. Trimming cost V 3 bases and J 4 bases; bases outside gene matches: 15. CDR3 nucleotides: TGTGCCAGAAGCTGTGGTGGTAGCGGGAGGGCATCGGAATACGAGCAGTACTTC. Residues: CARSCGGSGRASEYEQYF.

The chain carries TRBV27 and TRBJ2-3; a weak D match, TRBD2 (5 bases). Germline V gene data show CDR1 as MNHEY and CDR2 as SMNVEV (reference sequence). Trimming shortened V by 5 bases and J by 2 bases, and 17 bases separated the two germline ends. The CDR3 is made up of 16 amino acids. CDR3: CASSVYLSDYTDTQYF. Written as DNA, the CDR3 is TGTGCCAGCAGTGTTTACCTTTCCGACTACACAGATACGCAGTATTTT.

The chain recombines TRBV7-8 with TRBJ1-3; 8 bases fit TRBD1. CDR1 is SGHVS, CDR2 FQNEAQ, per germline. The CDR3 consists of 13 residues. V was pared by 2 bases and J by 15 bases, with 9 bases of the junction left unmatched. The CDR3 DNA reads TGTGCCAGCAGCTTAATCCCGAAGGACAGGGCATATTTT. Translating gives CASSLIPKDRAYF.

The rearrangement joins TRBV4-3 to TRBJ2-5; TRBD2 agrees at 9 bases. With V trimmed by 5 bases and J by 9 bases, 19 bases remained unmatched. Germline CDR1 reads LGHNA; CDR2 reads YSLEER. This CDR3 has 17 amino acids. In DNA form, the CDR3 reads TGCGCCAGCAGCTACACGACGGGCCCTAGCGGGGTCGGGGCCCAGTACTTC. It encodes CASSYTTGPSGVGAQYF.

J is TRBJ2-1 and V is TRBV5-6; 7 bases are shared with TRBD1. The J segment lost 6 bases and the V segment lost 1 base, leaving 4 bases of the junction unmatched. CDR1 and CDR2 (germline): SGHDT, YYEEEE. The CDR3 extends over 14 amino acids. The CDR3 is CASSLLDRANEQFF. DNA for the CDR3: TGTGCCAGCAGCTTGCTCGACAGGGCCAATGAGCAGTTCTTC.

This clone has only a few counts. The chain links TRBV7-3 to TRBJ2-1; 12 bases match TRBD2. CDR3 size: 18 residues. V was clipped by 1 base and J by 7 bases; unmatched bases: 11. In germline, CDR1 is SGHTA, CDR2 FQGTGA. As DNA, the CDR3 is TGTGCCAGCAGCTTAAGACTAGCGGGAGAGCGGGGGGTAAATGAGCAGTTCTTC. Its translation is CASSLRLAGERGVNEQFF.

The chain has TRBV10-3 and TRBJ2-7; 12 positions agree with TRBD2. Germline-derived CDR1 and CDR2 are ENHRY and SYGVKD. The J segment lost 0 bases and the V segment lost 8 bases, leaving 2 bases of the junction unmatched. This CDR3 region has 14 residues. As DNA, the CDR3 is TGTGCCATCGGACTAGCGGGGCTCTCCTACGAGCAGTACTTC. Encoded protein: CAIGLAGLSYEQYF.

The rearrangement links TRBV5-1 to TRBJ1-1; D might be TRBD1 (5 bases). Looked up from germline, CDR1 is SGHRS and CDR2 is YFSETQ. V was shortened by 4 bases and J by 1 base, with 14 bases between the two germline ends. The CDR3 spans 15 residues. The CDR3 DNA reads TGCGCCAGCAGCCTGGACGGGGGGAAGAACACTGAAGCTTTCTTT. It specifies CASSLDGGKNTEAFF.

This clone has only one observation. The rearrangement joins TRBV4-3 to TRBJ1-1; a weak D match, TRBD1 (6 bases). Trimming removed 4 bases from V and 4 bases from J, with 19 bases in between. The CDR3 length is 16 residues. Germline CDR1 reads LGHNA; CDR2 reads YSLEER. CDR3 DNA sequence: TGCGCCAGCAGCCTCAAGTTCCCGGGACACTTCACTGAAGCTTTCTTT. This translates into CASSLKFPGHFTEAFF.

Only one count was recorded for this clone. The J gene is TRBJ1-1, the V gene TRBV18, with 9 nucleotides matching TRBD1. Germline assignment: CDR1 KGHSH and CDR2 LQKENI. The CDR3 contains 18 residues. Germline trimming cut 6 bases from V and 0 bases from J; bases unmatched to any gene: 14. As DNA, the CDR3 is TGTGCCAGCTCGCCGACGGTGGGACAGGGCCCCATGAACACTGAAGCTTTCTTT. It specifies CASSPTVGQGPMNTEAFF.

The chain carries TRBV5-1 and TRBJ2-5; TRBD2 matches 10 bases. Germline CDR1 is SGHRS and CDR2 is YFSETQ. Losses at the gene ends were 4 bases for V and 2 bases for J; bases not matched to a gene: 5. There are 15 residues in the CDR3. This CDR3 reads CASSRLAGRQETQYF. The CDR3 nucleotides read TGCGCCAGCAGCCGACTAGCGGGTAGACAAGAGACCCAGTACTTC.

Notes on this clone: One end of the junction does not line up with germline, which may come from a read error. V and J are TRBV7-2 and TRBJ2-3, with D possibly TRBD2 on 5 matching bases. CDR3 length: 15 residues. Per the germline V gene, CDR1 is SGHTA and CDR2 is FQGNSA. The DNA for the CDR3 is TGTGCCAGCAGCTTTCGTCTCGCTAGCACAAATACGCAGTATTTT. Translation: CASSFRLASTNTQYF.

The chain combines TRBV5-4 with TRBJ2-2, with 7 bases aligning to TRBD1. The CDR3 loop spans 14 amino acids. J gave up 4 bases and V 4 bases, and 4 bases lay outside the gene matches. CDR1 is SGHNT and CDR2 is YYREEE in the germline V gene (reference sequence). CDR3 sequence reads: CASSVYRGTGELFF. In DNA form, the CDR3 reads TGTGCCAGCAGCGTCTACAGGGGCACCGGGGAGCTGTTTTTT.

The V and J genes are TRBV30 and TRBJ1-3, with D perhaps matching TRBD1 (5 bases). Per germline, CDR1 GTSNPN and CDR2 SVGIG (reference sequence). Trimming stripped 3 bases from V and 2 bases from J, with 8 bases between. The length of the CDR3 is 13 residues. CDR3 loop: CAWRKGPGNTIYF. As DNA, the CDR3 is TGTGCCTGGAGGAAGGGGCCTGGAAACACCATATATTTT.

The chain links TRBV19 to TRBJ2-1, with D possibly TRBD2 on 6 matching bases. The CDR3 runs 16 residues. Germline V gives CDR1 LNHDA, CDR2 SQIVND (reference sequence). V lost 5 bases to trimming and J lost 2 bases, with 16 bases between them. CDR3: CASSSAARRAYNEQFF. CDR3 DNA sequence: TGTGCCAGTAGTTCCGCTGCCCGGAGGGCCTACAATGAGCAGTTCTTC.

This clone was detected a few times. J is TRBJ2-3 and V is TRBV7-9; tentative D call: TRBD2 (6 bases). Germline V CDR1 and CDR2: SEHNR, FQNEAQ (reference sequence). CDR3 length equals 13 residues. The V gene lost 8 bases and the J gene lost 2 bases, with 11 bases spanning the gap. In nucleotides, the CDR3 is TGTGCCAGCGGGCTAGCGTACACAGATACGCAGTATTTT. This gives the protein CASGLAYTDTQYF.

The chain recombines TRBV4-3 with TRBJ2-3; weak D call: TRBD2 (6 bases). The length of the CDR3 is 17 residues. The V gene's germline CDR1 is LGHNA and CDR2 YSLEER. Trimming cost V 0 bases and J 0 bases, with 13 bases left between them. The CDR3: CASSQDIGRRSTDTQYF. DNA for the CDR3: TGCGCCAGCAGCCAAGATATCGGGAGAAGGAGCACAGATACGCAGTATTTT.

The rearrangement joins TRBV10-3 to TRBJ1-1, with 11 bases lining up with TRBD1. V lost 8 bases to trimming and J lost 2 bases; unmatched junction nucleotides: 4. CDR1 ENHRY and CDR2 SYGVKD come from the germline V gene. This CDR3 is built from 14 residues. The CDR3 DNA sequence: TGTGCCATCCGGACAGGGGGCTACAACACTGAAGCTTTCTTT. Its protein is CAIRTGGYNTEAFF.

The V call is TRBV5-1, the J call TRBJ1-1; possible D gene TRBD1, 6 bases. This CDR3 spans 13 amino acids. The V gene's germline CDR1 is SGHRS and CDR2 YFSETQ. V was clipped by 0 bases and J by 4 bases, with 7 bases between them. CDR3 DNA: TGCGCCAGCAGCTTGGCAGGGGTCACTGAAGCTTTCTTT. Amino acid sequence: CASSLAGVTEAFF.